This T cell receptor (beta chain) is from a study of T cell responses to AZD1222 COVID-19 vaccine. The study's findings and limits: Two AZD1222 administrations were followed by greater Spike-specific TCR breadth and depth. Targeting of unmutated variant regions was reportedly seen in nearly half of spike-specific TCRs. The span of vaccine-associated CD4 TCRs extended across spike, with dominance at 160-218 and 743-854.

Sequencing was performed with immunoSEQ multiplex PCR; in TCRdb, only in-frame clones are kept and a portion is missing. This sample has approximately 110,000 clones, with approximately 85% found just once. This CDR3 is 14 amino acids long. Trimming stripped 5 bases from V and 4 bases from J, with 14 bases between. The germline V gene has CDR1 MNHEY and CDR2 SVGAGI. In the case of this clone: Its antigen is currently unknown.

The sample was peripheral blood, taken on day 0 of MenACWY control vaccination. The chain uses TRBV6-5 and TRBJ1-2; tentative D call: TRBD1 (5 bases). The receptor was isolated from an adult in good health. Written as DNA, the CDR3 is TGTGCCAGCAGTAGGGGCAGGGACTCCTATGGCTACACCTTC. It encodes CASSRGRDSYGYTF.